Following are 25 T cell receptor beta chains from one sample sequenced in a study of CD8+ T cells in alopecia areata. Sequencing relied on a cDNA template that was reverse transcribed from extracted RNA. Measured with immunoSEQ multiplex PCR; TCRdb has only the in-frame clones, and not every one. The sample contains 150,000 or so clones, just over 65% of which appear only once. Source: CD8+ T cells sorted from blood, taken at week 0. The origin of the receptors is a human donor with alopecia areata.

This clone appeared a single time. This rearrangement joins TRBV7-2 to TRBJ1-2, with D uncertain. Germline CDR1 is SGHTA and CDR2 is FQGNSA. Trimming removed 5 bases at V and 8 bases at J, with 15 bases between. This CDR3 is 13 amino acids long. Here the CDR3 reads CASSLAGSRGYTF. CDR3 in DNA: TGTGCCAGCAGCCTCGCGGGGTCGCGAGGCTACACCTTC.

The chain couples TRBV18 to TRBJ1-5; D gene ambiguous. Trimming took off 0 bases at V and 7 bases at J, with 10 bases between the two ends. Germline values: CDR1 KGHSH, CDR2 LQKENI. The CDR3 contains 14 residues. CDR3 loop: CASSPPPGYQPQHF. CDR3 nucleotide sequence: TGTGCCAGCTCACCACCGCCGGGTTACCAGCCCCAGCATTTT.

The chain carries TRBV4-1 and TRBJ2-5; D perhaps matches TRBD2 (6 bases). This CDR3 contains 14 residues. The germline gives CDR1 MGHRA, CDR2 YSYEKL. Deletions cut 1 base from V and 1 base from J, with 7 bases between. This CDR3 reads CASSQGRGQETQYF. CDR3 sequence (DNA): TGCGCCAGCAGCCAAGGGAGGGGCCAAGAGACCCAGTACTTC.

The chain has TRBV7-2 and TRBJ2-1, with D tentatively TRBD2 (5 bases). Between the trimmed V and J ends, which lost 1 base and 9 bases, there was a span of 16 bases. The germline V gene encodes CDR1 SGHTA and CDR2 FQGNSA. CDR3 length equals 15 residues. CDR3 region: CASSLGAYRAVEQFF. The CDR3 DNA follows: TGTGCCAGCAGCTTAGGGGCATACAGAGCGGTTGAGCAGTTCTTC.

The J gene is TRBJ2-5, the V gene TRBV4-1, with D tentatively TRBD2 (5 bases). V lost 1 base, J lost 4 bases, and 13 bases lay in between. The CDR3 loop spans 15 amino acids. CDR1 and CDR2 (germline): MGHRA, YSYEKL. Here the CDR3 DNA reads TGCGCCAGCAGCCAAGCAGGAGCGGATGGAGAGACCCAGTACTTC. Its translation is CASSQAGADGETQYF.

This chain connects TRBV29-1 to TRBJ2-3; a possible D gene is TRBD1 (5 bases). Germline values: CDR1 SQVTM, CDR2 ANQGSEA. CDR3 length equals 18 residues. The V end was cut by 2 bases, the J end by 4 bases, with 25 bases between. The CDR3 DNA reads as TGCAGCGTTGAACCCCCGGCCGACAGACCCATCCAGGCAGATACGCAGTATTTT. As protein: CSVEPPADRPIQADTQYF.

This clone was counted only a few times. J is TRBJ2-7 and V is TRBV15, with TRBD1 matching over 7 bases. CDR1 and CDR2 (germline): LNHNV, YYDKDF (reference sequence). CDR3 length equals 15 residues. V lost 1 base and J lost 5; bases outside the gene matches: 8. CDR3 sequence (DNA): TGTGCCACCAGCAGAGCTCGGGACAGTAACGACGAGCAGTACTTC. It encodes CATSRARDSNDEQYF.

A few counts support this clone. The chain carries TRBV11-2 and TRBJ1-1, with D unresolved. V lost 8 bases and J lost 2, with 12 bases in between. CDR1 is SGHAT and CDR2 is FQNNGV in the germline V gene. This CDR3 contains 13 residues. The chain's CDR3 is CASSRVANTEAFF. CDR3 DNA sequence: TGTGCCAGCTCCCGGGTGGCAAACACTGAAGCTTTCTTT.

CDR3 region: CASSSLAGLYNEQFF. The CDR3 DNA reads as TGTGCCAGCAGTTCCCTAGCGGGGCTATACAATGAGCAGTTCTTC. V usage is TRBV6-4 and J usage is TRBJ2-1, with TRBD2 identical over 9 bases. The CDR3 spans 15 residues. Germline trimming cut 5 bases from V and 4 bases from J; bases unmatched to any gene: 6. Germline V CDR1 and CDR2: MRHNA, SNTAGT.

Only a few counts were recorded for this clone. The V and J genes are TRBV29-1 and TRBJ2-7; either TRBD1 or TRBD2 may supply D (5 bases each). Trimming stripped 0 bases from V and 9 bases from J, with 15 bases between. The germline V gene encodes CDR1 SQVTM and CDR2 ANQGSEA. This CDR3 contains 13 residues. CDR3: CSVEDGAPKGQYF. Here the CDR3 DNA reads TGCAGCGTTGAAGACGGGGCCCCCAAAGGGCAGTACTTC.

This clone showed up just a few times. The rearrangement joins TRBV29-1 to TRBJ2-5; 9 bases map to TRBD1. Germline V lookup: CDR1 SQVTM, CDR2 ANQGSEA. V was pared by 4 bases and J by 4 bases, with 7 bases of the junction left unmatched. The CDR3 sequence is 14 residues long. DNA for the CDR3: TGCAGCGTTGGACCCGGACAGGGGAGAGAGACCCAGTACTTC. Its protein product is CSVGPGQGRETQYF.

The rearrangement links TRBV7-2 to TRBJ2-1; no reliable D call. Germline-derived CDR1 and CDR2 are SGHTA and FQGNSA. V dropped 10 bases and J dropped 3 bases, with 16 bases sitting between them. This CDR3 is 14 amino acids long. For the CDR3, the DNA is TGTGCCATCGCCCCGTTTGACGGCTACAATGAGCAGTTCTTC. Translating gives CAIAPFDGYNEQFF.

This chain joins TRBV30 and TRBJ1-1; TRBD1 aligns across 12 bases. The CDR3 runs to 15 residues. Trimming cost V 5 bases and J 5 bases; bases outside gene matches: 9. CDR1 is GTSNPN, CDR2 SVGIG, per germline (reference sequence). The CDR3 DNA sequence: TGTGCCTGGGGGACAGGGGGCGAGTATTGGACTGAAGCTTTCTTT. This codes for CAWGTGGEYWTEAFF.

V usage is TRBV7-6 and J usage is TRBJ1-5; D is ambiguous. Germline lookup yields CDR1 SGHVS and CDR2 FNYEAQ. With 4 bases removed from V and 5 bases from J, the gap between germline ends came to 9 bases. The CDR3 spans 13 residues. Here the CDR3 DNA reads TGTGCCAGCAGCTCCGAGGGTGATCAGCCCCAGCATTTT. It translates to CASSSEGDQPQHF.

The chain combines TRBV6-5 with TRBJ2-7, with 9 positions matching TRBD1. This CDR3 has 16 amino acids. Germline CDR1 and CDR2: MNHEY and SVGAGI. V was pared by 2 bases and J by 6 bases, with 11 bases of the junction left unmatched. CDR3 protein: CASSYVMGTGFFEQYF. In nucleotides, the CDR3 is TGTGCCAGCAGTTACGTGATGGGGACAGGGTTTTTCGAGCAGTACTTC.

The rearrangement links TRBV15 to TRBJ1-5; D is undetermined. V lost 0 bases, J lost 6 bases, and 9 bases lay in between. This CDR3 has 14 amino acids. Germline CDR1 and CDR2: LNHNV and YYDKDF (reference sequence). The CDR3 here is CATSRELGSQPQHF. The CDR3 region has the DNA TGTGCCACCAGCAGAGAGTTGGGGAGTCAGCCCCAGCATTTT.

This rearrangement joins TRBV29-1 to TRBJ2-1; D tentatively fits TRBD1 or TRBD2 (5 bases each). The CDR3 has 16 amino acids. CDR1 is SQVTM, CDR2 ANQGSEA, per germline. V lost 1 base to trimming and J lost 0 bases, with 13 bases between them. CDR3 coding DNA: TGCAGCGTTGAAGGATTCAGGGACCTCTCCTACAATGAGCAGTTCTTC. Protein sequence: CSVEGFRDLSYNEQFF.

The chain is built from TRBV29-1 and TRBJ2-3; tentative D call: TRBD2 (7 bases). Trimming stripped 6 bases from V and 6 bases from J, with 22 bases between. Germline V gene data show CDR1 as SQVTM and CDR2 as ANQGSEA. The CDR3 loop spans 15 amino acids. This chain's CDR3 is CSVEGGTPFADTQYF. CDR3 DNA sequence: TGCAGCGTCGAGGGGGGGACCCCTTTTGCCGATACGCAGTATTTT.

DNA for the CDR3: TGTGCCAGCAGCCTTAGGTGGACAGGGGGCCGGACAACTAATGAAAAACTGTTTTTT. It encodes CASSLRWTGGRTTNEKLFF. The chain links TRBV27 to TRBJ1-4, with 11 bases lining up with TRBD1. V trimming: 6 bases; J trimming: 0 bases; junction bases outside the gene matches: 12. There are 19 residues in the CDR3. CDR1 is MNHEY and CDR2 is SMNVEV in the germline V gene (reference sequence).

The V and J genes are TRBV2 and TRBJ2-7; D is unresolved. Germline V gene sequence: CDR1 SNHLY, CDR2 FYNNEI. The CDR3 runs to 15 residues. The V and J ends lost 1 base and 2 bases respectively, with 12 bases between them. The CDR3 bases are TGTGCCAGCAGTGAAGGCCCCCGAAACGCCTACGAGCAGTACTTC. Amino acid sequence: CASSEGPRNAYEQYF.

The V gene is TRBV5-4, the J gene TRBJ2-1; 7 bases agree with TRBD1. J lost 12 bases, V lost 0 bases, and 9 bases had no gene match. This CDR3 has 14 residues. Germline CDR1 reads SGHNT; CDR2 reads YYREEE (reference sequence). CDR3 nucleotides: TGTGCCAGCAGCTTGGGACAGGGTGGCTATGGGCAGTTCTTC. Translated, it gives CASSLGQGGYGQFF.

The chain is built from TRBV13 and TRBJ2-3; 10 bases are a match to TRBD2. There are 16 residues in the CDR3. V dropped 5 bases and J dropped 4; count of bases not matched to a gene: 9. Germline-derived CDR1 and CDR2 are PRHDT and FYEKMQ (reference sequence). DNA for the CDR3: TGTGCCAGCAGCCAAACCGGGACTAGCGAAGCAGATACGCAGTATTTT. Its translation: CASSQTGTSEADTQYF.

This chain connects TRBV14 to TRBJ2-7; no firm D call. The germline gives CDR1 SGHDN, CDR2 FVKESK. Trimming removed 0 bases from V and 2 bases from J, with 8 bases in between. The CDR3 is 14 residues long. CDR3 residues: CASSQEGMAYEQYF. CDR3 nucleotides: TGTGCCAGCAGCCAAGAGGGGATGGCCTACGAGCAGTACTTC.

The gene calls are TRBV29-1 and TRBJ1-2; TRBD1 is a possible D gene (5 bases). The length of the CDR3 is 15 residues. The germline V gene encodes CDR1 SQVTM and CDR2 ANQGSEA. Trimming shortened V by 6 bases and J by 0 bases, and 17 bases separated the two germline ends. The chain's CDR3 is CSVPGTTSSNYGYTF. The CDR3 DNA reads TGCAGCGTCCCCGGGACCACCTCTTCTAACTATGGCTACACCTTC.

This chain uses TRBV15 with TRBJ2-1; 8 bases map to TRBD1. The V and J ends lost 4 bases and 2 bases, in that order; junction bases with no gene match: 10. CDR3 length: 17 amino acids. The germline gives CDR1 LNHNV, CDR2 YYDKDF (reference sequence). The CDR3 nucleotides are TGTGCCACCAGCAAACCTAAGACAGGGGAAACCTACAATGAGCAGTTCTTC. Its translation is CATSKPKTGETYNEQFF.